This T cell receptor beta chain was identified in a study of OX40 agonist ivuxolimab in advanced cancers. Collection of blood occurred at baseline, at cycle 4 day 1, and at cycle 7 day 1. Method: immunoSEQ multiplex PCR; TCRdb's copy keeps in-frame clones and lacks some. This table holds approximately 60,000 clones, 84% found once. Losses at the gene ends were 0 bases for V and 6 bases for J; bases not matched to a gene: 5. This CDR3 region has 15 residues. CDR1 and CDR2 (germline): ENHRY, SYGVKD. The chain joins TRBV10-3 to TRBJ2-3, with 8 bases lining up with TRBD2. The sequence came from an adult with an advanced solid tumor such as melanoma, head and neck, liver or kidney cancer. The source was CD4+ or CD8+ T cells sorted from blood, collected in a trial of the OX40 agonist ivuxolimab. The CDR3 coding sequence is TGTGCCATCAGTGAGTCCCCGGGAGGGGGGGATACGCAGTATTTT. This translates into CAISESPGGGDTQYF.